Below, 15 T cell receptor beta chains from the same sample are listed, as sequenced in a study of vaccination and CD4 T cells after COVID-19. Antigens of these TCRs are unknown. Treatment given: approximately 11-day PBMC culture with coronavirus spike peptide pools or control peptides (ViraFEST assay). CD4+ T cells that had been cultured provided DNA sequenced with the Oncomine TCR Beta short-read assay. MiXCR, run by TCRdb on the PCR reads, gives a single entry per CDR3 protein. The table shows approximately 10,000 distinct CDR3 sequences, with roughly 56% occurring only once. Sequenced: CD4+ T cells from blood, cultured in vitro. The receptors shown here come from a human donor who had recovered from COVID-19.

The DNA for the CDR3 is TGTGCCAGCAGCCATTGGGATTCACCCCTCCACTTT. Its translation is CASSHWDSPLHF. V usage is TRBV3-1 and J usage is TRBJ1-6; D gene unclear. Trimming stripped 3 bases from V and 8 bases from J, with 5 bases between. The length of the CDR3 is 12 residues. The germline gives CDR1 LGHDT, CDR2 YNNKEL (reference sequence).

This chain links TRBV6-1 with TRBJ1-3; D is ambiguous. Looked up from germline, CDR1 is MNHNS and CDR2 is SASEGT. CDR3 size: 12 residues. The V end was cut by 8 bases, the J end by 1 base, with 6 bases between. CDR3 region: CASRPSGNTIYF. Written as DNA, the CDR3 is TGTGCCAGCCGACCTTCTGGAAACACCATATATTTT.

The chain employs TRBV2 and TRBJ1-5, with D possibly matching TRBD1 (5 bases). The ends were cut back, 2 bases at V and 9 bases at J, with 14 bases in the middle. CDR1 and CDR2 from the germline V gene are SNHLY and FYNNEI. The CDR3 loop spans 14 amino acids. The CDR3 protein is CASSESRGWRPQHF. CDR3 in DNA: TGTGCCAGCAGTGAAAGTAGGGGTTGGCGGCCCCAGCATTTT.

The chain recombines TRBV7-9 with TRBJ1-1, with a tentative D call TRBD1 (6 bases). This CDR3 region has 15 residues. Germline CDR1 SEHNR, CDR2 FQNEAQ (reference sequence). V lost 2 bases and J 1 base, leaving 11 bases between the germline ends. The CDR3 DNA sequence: TGTGCCAGCAGCTTAAGTCAGGGGTGGAACACTGAAGCTTTCTTT. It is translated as CASSLSQGWNTEAFF.

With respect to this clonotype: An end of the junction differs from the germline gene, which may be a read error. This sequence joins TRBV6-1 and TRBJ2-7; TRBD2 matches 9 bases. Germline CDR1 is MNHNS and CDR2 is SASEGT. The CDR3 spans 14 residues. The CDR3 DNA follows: TGTGCCATCAGTGGGGGCGGGAGGGCCTACGAGCAGTACTTC. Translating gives CAISGGGRAYEQYF.

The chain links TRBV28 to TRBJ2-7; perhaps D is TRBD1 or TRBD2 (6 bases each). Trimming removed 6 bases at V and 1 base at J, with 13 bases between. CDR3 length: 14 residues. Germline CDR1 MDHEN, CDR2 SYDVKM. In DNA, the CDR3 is TGTGCCAGCAGCCAAGAGGGGGGATCCTACGAGCAGTACTTC. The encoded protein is CASSQEGGSYEQYF.

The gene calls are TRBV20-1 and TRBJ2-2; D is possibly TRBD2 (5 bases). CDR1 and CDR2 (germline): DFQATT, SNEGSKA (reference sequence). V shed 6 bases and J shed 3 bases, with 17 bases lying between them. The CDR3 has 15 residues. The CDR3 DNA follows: TGCAGTGCAAGGGAGAGCCTCGCGGACACCGGGGAGCTGTTTTTT. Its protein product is CSARESLADTGELFF.

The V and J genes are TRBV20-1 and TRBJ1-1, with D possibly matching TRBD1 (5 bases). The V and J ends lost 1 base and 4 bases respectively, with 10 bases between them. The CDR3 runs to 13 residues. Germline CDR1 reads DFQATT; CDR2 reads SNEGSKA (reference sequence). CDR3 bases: TGCAGTGCTAGAGTACAGGTCGGCACTGAAGCTTTCTTT. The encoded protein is CSARVQVGTEAFF.

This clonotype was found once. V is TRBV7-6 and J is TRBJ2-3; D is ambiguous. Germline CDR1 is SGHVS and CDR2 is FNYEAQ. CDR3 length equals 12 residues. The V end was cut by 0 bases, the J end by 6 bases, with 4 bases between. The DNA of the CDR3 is TGTGCCAGCAGCTTAGCCCGCGATACGCAGTATTTT. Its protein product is CASSLARDTQYF.

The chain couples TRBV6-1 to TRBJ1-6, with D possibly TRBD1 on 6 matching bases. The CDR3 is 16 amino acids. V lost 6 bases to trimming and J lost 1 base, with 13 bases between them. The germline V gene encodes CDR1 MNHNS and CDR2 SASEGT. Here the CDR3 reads CASSEEGDSYNSPLHF. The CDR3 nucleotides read TGTGCCAGCAGCGAGGAGGGGGATTCCTATAATTCACCCCTCCACTTT.

The CDR3 coding sequence is TGTGCCAGCAGCTTGGCACAGGGCTCCTTCACAGATACGCAGTATTTT. Protein sequence: CASSLAQGSFTDTQYF. The chain couples TRBV5-4 to TRBJ2-3; tentatively, D is TRBD1 (6 bases). The V gene lost 0 bases and the J gene lost 2 bases, with 13 bases spanning the gap. Germline V gene lookup returns CDR1 SGHNT and CDR2 YYREEE (reference sequence). The CDR3 sequence is 16 residues long.

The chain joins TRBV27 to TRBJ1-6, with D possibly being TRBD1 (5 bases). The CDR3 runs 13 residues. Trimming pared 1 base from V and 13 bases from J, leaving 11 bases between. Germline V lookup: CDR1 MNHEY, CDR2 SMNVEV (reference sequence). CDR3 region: CASSLFPGGPLHF. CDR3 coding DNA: TGTGCCAGCAGTTTATTCCCTGGGGGGCCCCTCCACTTT.

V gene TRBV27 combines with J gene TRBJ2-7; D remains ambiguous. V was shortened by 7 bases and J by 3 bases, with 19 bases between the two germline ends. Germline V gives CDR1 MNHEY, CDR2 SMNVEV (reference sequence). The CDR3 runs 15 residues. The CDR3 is CASTPRKGISYEQYF. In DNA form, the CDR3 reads TGTGCCAGCACCCCCCGGAAAGGGATAAGCTACGAGCAGTACTTC.

CDR3 protein: CASSYSQANTEAFF. The CDR3 nucleotides are TGTGCCAGCAGTTACTCGCAGGCGAACACTGAAGCTTTCTTT. The V call is TRBV6-5, the J call TRBJ1-1; the D is unclear. The CDR3 spans 14 residues. The V and J ends lost 0 bases and 1 base respectively, with 6 bases between them. From germline, CDR1 is MNHEY and CDR2 SVGAGI.

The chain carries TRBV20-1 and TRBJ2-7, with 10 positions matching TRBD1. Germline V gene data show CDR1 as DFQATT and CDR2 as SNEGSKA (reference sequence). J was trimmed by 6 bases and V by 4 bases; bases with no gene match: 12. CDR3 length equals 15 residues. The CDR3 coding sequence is TGCAGTGCTACCCAGCAGGACAGGGGGGTCCTCGAGCAGTACTTC. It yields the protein CSATQQDRGVLEQYF.